This TCR beta chain was sequenced for a study of shared clonotypes between healthy human individuals. In the CD4+ fraction, cells were divided into CD45RA+ naive and CD45RA-negative memory subsets. This CDR3 contains 14 residues. The V end was cut by 2 bases, the J end by 8 bases, with 16 bases between. Germline CDR1 and CDR2: SGDLS and YYNGEE. The deep-level immunoSEQ assay was used. Assay used: immunoSEQ multiplex PCR; TCRdb lists only in-frame clones, some missing. The sample records roughly 2.6 million clones, more than 90% being singletons. The receptor was isolated from a man between 18 and 35 years old in good health. The chain carries TRBV9 and TRBJ1-2, with a possible D match to TRBD1 (5 bases). The sequencing sample was made of naive CD4+ T cells sorted from blood. Stated subset: CD45RA+ positively selected. This CDR3 is CASSVEEGLSGYTF. DNA of the CDR3: TGTGCCAGCAGCGTCGAAGAGGGACTAAGCGGCTACACCTTC.